The 30 T cell receptor beta chains listed next were all sequenced from one sample in a study of blood T cell repertoires in COVID-19. Only in-frame clones appear in the TCRdb table, and some are missing; sequencing was by immunoSEQ multiplex PCR. The sample has fewer than 200,000 clones, about 85% seen once. Sequences were obtained from peripheral blood. These receptors came from a man aged 60 to 75 who had recovered from COVID-19.

The rearrangement uses TRBV30 and TRBJ2-7; D is possibly TRBD1 (6 bases). Germline V gene lookup returns CDR1 GTSNPN and CDR2 SVGIG (reference sequence). Trimming removed 3 bases at V and 3 bases at J, with 15 bases between. The CDR3 loop spans 14 amino acids. The CDR3 DNA follows: TGTGCCTGGAGGCCACTAACAGGGTTCTACGAGCAGTACTTC. Encoded protein: CAWRPLTGFYEQYF.

This clone was recorded a few times. J is TRBJ2-7 and V is TRBV6-1; possible D gene TRBD2, 5 bases. The length of the CDR3 is 12 residues. Trimming cost V 2 bases and J 4 bases, with 6 bases left between them. Germline V gene lookup returns CDR1 MNHNS and CDR2 SASEGT. Written as DNA, the CDR3 is TGTGCCAGCAGTGAAAGAGGGTACGAGCAGTACTTC. Amino acid sequence: CASSERGYEQYF.

The J gene is TRBJ2-3, the V gene TRBV10-2; D call uncertain. V lost 0 bases and J 8 bases, leaving 12 bases between the germline ends. CDR1 WSHSY and CDR2 SAAADI come from the germline V gene. The CDR3 loop spans 14 amino acids. In nucleotides, the CDR3 is TGCGCCAGCAGTGAGTCGGTAGTTGCGGCTACGCAGTATTTT. Translating gives CASSESVVAATQYF.

Worth noting for this clone: Other nucleotide sequences from this sample produce the same CDR3. The CDR3 nucleotides read TGTGCCAGCAGCTTACAGGGGACAGATACGCAGTATTTT. Residues: CASSLQGTDTQYF. The chain carries TRBV7-6 and TRBJ2-3, with D maybe TRBD1 (6 bases). CDR1 is SGHVS and CDR2 is FNYEAQ in the germline V gene. The V gene lost 2 bases and the J gene lost 3 bases, with 6 bases spanning the gap. There are 13 residues in the CDR3.

J is TRBJ1-5 and V is TRBV24-1, with 7 bases fitting TRBD1. The V gene end was trimmed by 10 bases and the J gene end by 7 bases; junction bases not matched to a gene: 6. The CDR3 is 12 amino acids. CDR1 and CDR2 from the germline V gene are KGHDR and SFDVKD. CDR3 nucleotides: TGTGCCACAAATACAGGGGAACAGCCCCAGCATTTT. It codes for CATNTGEQPQHF.

This chain uses TRBV3-1 (or the pseudogene TRBV3-2) with TRBJ2-5, with 7 bases matching TRBD1. Looked up from germline, CDR1 is LGHDT and CDR2 is YNNKEL (reference sequence). V trimming: 0 bases; J trimming: 5 bases; junction bases outside the gene matches: 9. The CDR3 is 16 amino acids. CDR3 DNA sequence: TGTGCCAGCAGCCAAGAGAGGGTTAACAGGGGTGAGACCCAGTACTTC. Amino acid sequence: CASSQERVNRGETQYF.

The V and J genes are TRBV6-5 and TRBJ1-4, with TRBD1 as a possible D gene (5 bases). This CDR3 region has 13 residues. Trimming took 5 bases from V and 7 from J, leaving 11 bases between them. CDR1 is MNHEY and CDR2 is SVGAGI in the germline V gene. DNA for the CDR3: TGTGCCAGCAGTCCAGGGTGGGGTGAAAAACTGTTTTTT. It translates to CASSPGWGEKLFF.

The chain joins TRBV7-8 to TRBJ2-1, with D unresolved. Deletions cut 5 bases from V and 7 bases from J, with 9 bases between. CDR3 length: 12 residues. Per the germline V gene, CDR1 is SGHVS and CDR2 is FQNEAQ. The CDR3 is CASSHKPNEQFF. CDR3 bases: TGTGCCAGCAGCCATAAGCCAAATGAGCAGTTCTTC.

The chain employs TRBV3-1 (or the pseudogene TRBV3-2) and TRBJ1-3; D unresolved. CDR3 length: 14 residues. The V end was cut by 3 bases, the J end by 4 bases, with 10 bases between. CDR1 is LGHDT, CDR2 YNNKEL, per germline (reference sequence). CDR3 sequence reads: CASSQGRRGNTIYF. The CDR3 region has the DNA TGTGCCAGCAGCCAGGGTCGGAGGGGAAACACCATATATTTT.

The V and J genes are TRBV19 and TRBJ2-7; TRBD1 matches 7 bases. The CDR3 covers 18 residues. Germline CDR1 LNHDA, CDR2 SQIVND (reference sequence). V was clipped by 7 bases and J by 5 bases; unmatched bases: 23. The CDR3 region is CASNETGALIVTYHEQYF. Here the CDR3 DNA reads TGTGCCAGTAATGAAACAGGGGCACTAATCGTAACCTACCACGAGCAGTACTTC.

The rearrangement joins TRBV27 to TRBJ1-2, with D hard to call. This CDR3 is built from 15 residues. V lost 5 bases and J 4 bases, leaving 17 bases between the germline ends. Germline CDR1 is MNHEY and CDR2 is SMNVEV (reference sequence). CDR3 nucleotides: TGTGCCAGCAGTCCTCGTGGTAGCCTCCTCTATGGCTACACCTTC. Amino acid sequence: CASSPRGSLLYGYTF.

The rearrangement joins TRBV5-1 to TRBJ2-3; 8 nucleotides match TRBD1. The CDR3 spans 15 residues. Germline CDR1 reads SGHRS; CDR2 reads YFSETQ. J was trimmed by 2 bases and V by 4 bases; bases with no gene match: 6. CDR3 protein: CASSGQGRFTDTQYF. In nucleotides, the CDR3 is TGCGCCAGCAGCGGACAGGGCCGATTCACAGATACGCAGTATTTT.

This chain connects TRBV5-4 to TRBJ1-3, with D unresolved. Germline assignment: CDR1 SGHNT and CDR2 YYREEE (reference sequence). This CDR3 region has 16 residues. The V gene lost 0 bases and the J gene lost 3 bases, with 13 bases spanning the gap. The CDR3 nucleotides read TGTGCCAGCAGCTTGGGACAACACAACTTTGGAAACACCATATATTTT. Its translation: CASSLGQHNFGNTIYF.

V is TRBV19 and J is TRBJ2-7; perhaps TRBD1 as D (5 bases). CDR1 and CDR2 (germline): LNHDA, SQIVND (reference sequence). V shed 4 bases and J shed 3 bases, with 16 bases lying between them. CDR3 size: 15 residues. In DNA, the CDR3 is TGTGCCAGTAGTAAGACGGCAGGGATAGGCTACGAGCAGTACTTC. Protein product: CASSKTAGIGYEQYF. Full variable domain (outside the CDR3, taken from reference TRBV19 and TRBJ2-7): DGGITQSPKYLFRKEGQNVTLSCEQNLNHDAMYWYRQDPGQGLRLIYYSQIVNDFQKGDIAEGYSVSREKKESFPLTVTSAQKNPTAFYLCASSKTAGIGYEQYFGPGTRLTVT.

The V call is TRBV7-8, the J call TRBJ1-6; 7 nucleotides match TRBD1. The CDR3 has 17 amino acids. The V segment lost 5 bases and the J segment 7 bases; nucleotides outside the gene matches: 14. Germline V lookup: CDR1 SGHVS, CDR2 FQNEAQ. CDR3 coding DNA: TGTGCCAGCAGCCCCCCCTGGACAGGACCAGGGAATTCACCCCTCCACTTT. This gives the protein CASSPPWTGPGNSPLHF. Full variable domain (remainder filled in from reference TRBV7-8 and TRBJ1-6): GAGVSQSPRYKVAKRGQDVALRCDPISGHVSLFWYQQALGQGPEFLTYFQNEAQLDKSGLPSDRFFAERPEGSVSTLKIQRTQQEDSAVYLCASSPPWTGPGNSPLHFGNGTRLTVT.

This chain joins TRBV14 and TRBJ1-2, with 8 bases identical to TRBD1. Germline-derived CDR1 and CDR2 are SGHDN and FVKESK. The CDR3 is 15 residues long. J lost 4 bases, V lost 2 bases, and 6 bases had no gene match. The chain's CDR3 is CASSQRTGLSYGYTF. The CDR3 DNA is TGTGCCAGCAGCCAAAGGACAGGGTTATCCTATGGCTACACCTTC.

V usage is TRBV19 and J usage is TRBJ1-2; D is possibly TRBD1 (6 bases). V was cut by 0 bases and J by 0 bases, with 8 bases left in between. Germline-derived CDR1 and CDR2 are LNHDA and SQIVND (reference sequence). This CDR3 has 15 amino acids. The CDR3 region has the DNA TGTGCCAGTAGTATAGAGACAGGACCTAACTATGGCTACACCTTC. Amino acid sequence: CASSIETGPNYGYTF.

J is TRBJ1-5 and V is TRBV5-1, with TRBD1 matching 8 bases. The trim removed 4 bases at V and 2 bases at J, leaving 11 bases unmatched. The CDR3 covers 17 residues. The germline V gene has CDR1 SGHRS and CDR2 YFSETQ. The CDR3 DNA follows: TGCGCCAGCAGCCCGGGGACAGGTGGGTTGGGCAATCAGCCCCAGCATTTT. Translation: CASSPGTGGLGNQPQHF.

This sequence joins TRBV10-3 and TRBJ1-2; 7 positions agree with TRBD1. CDR1 and CDR2 from the germline V gene are ENHRY and SYGVKD. This CDR3 has 16 amino acids. V lost 8 bases to trimming and J lost 4 bases; unmatched junction nucleotides: 16. The CDR3 nucleotides are TGTGCCATCTTATTCCGGACACCTAGGACAGGCTATGGCTACACCTTC. This translates into CAILFRTPRTGYGYTF.

This clone was seen only a few times. The rearrangement uses TRBV9 and TRBJ1-4, with TRBD1 identical over 7 bases. Germline lookup yields CDR1 SGDLS and CDR2 YYNGEE. The CDR3 spans 15 residues. The ends lost 4 bases at V and 2 bases at J; junction bases unmatched: 5. The CDR3 spells CASSSYRGTNEKLFF. Written as DNA, the CDR3 is TGTGCCAGCAGCTCCTACAGGGGTACTAATGAAAAACTGTTTTTT.

This clone was found once. The gene calls are TRBV6-2 or TRBV6-3 and TRBJ2-7, with 13 bases lining up with TRBD2. CDR3 length: 14 amino acids. Germline loops: CDR1 MNHEY, CDR2 SVGEGT. With V trimmed by 4 bases and J by 4 bases, 1 base remained unmatched. CDR3 sequence (DNA): TGTGCCAGCAGTTGGACTAGCGGGGGATACGAGCAGTACTTC. Translation gives CASSWTSGGYEQYF.

V is TRBV11-3 and J is TRBJ2-3; 7 nucleotides agree with TRBD1. J gave up 1 base and V 4 bases, and 2 bases lay outside the gene matches. Per the germline V gene, CDR1 is SGHNT and CDR2 is YENEEA. This CDR3 contains 14 residues. CDR3 bases: TGTGCCAGCAGCTCCGGGACAGGCACAGATACGCAGTATTTT. It codes for CASSSGTGTDTQYF.

The rearrangement uses TRBV6-4 and TRBJ2-7; 9 bases fit TRBD2. The CDR3 extends over 13 amino acids. CDR1 MRHNA and CDR2 SNTAGT come from the germline V gene. The CDR3 here is CPLSRLAGNEQYF. CDR3 nucleotides: TGTCCCCTATCCCGGCTAGCGGGGAACGAGCAGTACTTC.

This chain joins TRBV11-3 and TRBJ2-1; 11 nucleotides line up with TRBD2. The CDR3 loop spans 15 amino acids. CDR1 is SGHNT and CDR2 is YENEEA in the germline V gene. The ends lost 5 bases at V and 8 bases at J; junction bases unmatched: 8. This CDR3 is CASSALAGGRYEQFF. The CDR3 DNA follows: TGTGCCAGCAGCGCCCTAGCGGGGGGAAGGTATGAGCAGTTCTTC.

The chain employs TRBV12-5 and TRBJ1-4; D is possibly TRBD1 (5 bases). Trimming took 1 base from V and 7 from J, leaving 7 bases between them. The CDR3 is 13 residues long. Per the germline V gene, CDR1 is LGHNT and CDR2 is FRNRAP. CDR3 region: CASGLGQGEKLFF. CDR3 nucleotides: TGTGCTAGTGGTTTGGGGCAGGGTGAAAAACTGTTTTTT.

This chain uses TRBV6-6 with TRBJ1-4, with a possible D match to TRBD1 (6 bases). The CDR3 runs to 12 residues. CDR1 is MNHNY, CDR2 SVGAGI, per germline (reference sequence). The V gene lost 5 bases and the J gene lost 15 bases, with 16 bases spanning the gap. The CDR3 DNA follows: TGTGCCAGCAGTGTCCAGGGGAGTATAATGTTTTTT. Protein product: CASSVQGSIMFF.

The chain joins TRBV29-1 to TRBJ1-2; 7 positions agree with TRBD1. J lost 7 bases, V lost 7 bases, and 9 bases had no gene match. The CDR3 is 12 amino acids. Per germline, CDR1 SQVTM and CDR2 ANQGSEA. CDR3 sequence: CSAGDRVSGYTF. In nucleotides, the CDR3 is TGCAGCGCTGGCGACAGGGTCAGTGGCTACACCTTC. Filled out from reference TRBV29-1 and TRBJ1-2, the complete variable domain reads SAVISQKPSRDICQRGTSLTIQCQVDSQVTMMFWYRQQPGQSLTLIATANQGSEATYESGFVIDKFPISRPNLTFSTLTVSNMSPEDSSIYLCSAGDRVSGYTFGSGTRLTVV.

V gene TRBV7-3 combines with J gene TRBJ2-2; TRBD2 matches 11 bases. Losses at the gene ends were 5 bases for V and 2 bases for J; bases not matched to a gene: 4. Germline assignment: CDR1 SGHTA and CDR2 FQGTGA. This CDR3 spans 16 amino acids. The CDR3 loop reads CASSGLAGGNTGELFF. CDR3 DNA: TGTGCCAGCAGCGGCCTAGCGGGGGGCAACACCGGGGAGCTGTTTTTT.

The chain combines TRBV7-2 with TRBJ1-6; tentative D call: TRBD1 (5 bases). Trimming pared 6 bases from V and 10 bases from J, leaving 10 bases between. CDR3 size: 12 residues. Germline values: CDR1 SGHTA, CDR2 FQGNSA. In DNA form, the CDR3 reads TGTGCCAGCAGTTTCCGGACATCACCCCTCCACTTT. Amino acid sequence: CASSFRTSPLHF.

V is TRBV5-1 and J is TRBJ2-7; 9 nucleotides align to TRBD1. Germline V gene data show CDR1 as SGHRS and CDR2 as YFSETQ. This CDR3 comprises 14 residues. V lost 4 bases and J lost 4; bases outside the gene matches: 6. CDR3 region: CASSTTTGGYEQYF. CDR3 sequence (DNA): TGCGCCAGCAGCACGACGACAGGGGGATACGAGCAGTACTTC.